Included here is one T cell receptor beta chain sequence, with context. The sample belongs to a study of blood T cell repertoires in COVID-19. The assay was immunoSEQ multiplex PCR, and TCRdb's table has in-frame clones only and misses some. This sample has 100,000 to 150,000 clones, with roughly four fifths found just once. Trimming cost V 3 bases and J 3 bases, with 11 bases left between them. The CDR3 has 15 residues. Germline assignment: CDR1 MDHEN and CDR2 SYDVKM. The V and J genes are TRBV28 and TRBJ2-2, with D possibly TRBD2 on 7 matching bases. Sequencing used PBMCs or T cells enriched from blood (not recorded which). The receptor was isolated from a man aged 40-55 years with acute COVID-19. CDR3 sequence (DNA): TGTGCCAGCAGTTTGCAGGGGAGGGACACCGGGGAGCTGTTTTTT. Protein: CASSLQGRDTGELFF. Full variable domain (missing parts from reference TRBV28 and TRBJ2-2): DVKVTQSSRYLVKRTGEKVFLECVQDMDHENMFWYRQDPGLGLRLIYFSYDVKMKEKGDIPEGYSVSREKKERFSLILESASTNQTSMYLCASSLQGRDTGELFFGEGSRLTVL.